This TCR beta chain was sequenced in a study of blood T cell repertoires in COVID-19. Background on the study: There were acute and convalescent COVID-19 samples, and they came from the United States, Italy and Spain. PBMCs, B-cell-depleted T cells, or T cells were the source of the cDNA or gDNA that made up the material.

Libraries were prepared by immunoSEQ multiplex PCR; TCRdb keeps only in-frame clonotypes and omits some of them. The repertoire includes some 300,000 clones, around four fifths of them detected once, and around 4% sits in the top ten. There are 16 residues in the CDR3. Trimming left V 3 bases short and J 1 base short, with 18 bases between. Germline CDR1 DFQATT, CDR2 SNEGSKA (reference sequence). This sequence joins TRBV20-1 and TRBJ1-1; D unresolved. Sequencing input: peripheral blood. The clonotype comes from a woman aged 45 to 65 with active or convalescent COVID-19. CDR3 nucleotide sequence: TGCAGTGCTAGTCGGTCCCGGGGAGGGAGGAACACTGAAGCTTTCTTT. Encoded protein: CSASRSRGGRNTEAFF.